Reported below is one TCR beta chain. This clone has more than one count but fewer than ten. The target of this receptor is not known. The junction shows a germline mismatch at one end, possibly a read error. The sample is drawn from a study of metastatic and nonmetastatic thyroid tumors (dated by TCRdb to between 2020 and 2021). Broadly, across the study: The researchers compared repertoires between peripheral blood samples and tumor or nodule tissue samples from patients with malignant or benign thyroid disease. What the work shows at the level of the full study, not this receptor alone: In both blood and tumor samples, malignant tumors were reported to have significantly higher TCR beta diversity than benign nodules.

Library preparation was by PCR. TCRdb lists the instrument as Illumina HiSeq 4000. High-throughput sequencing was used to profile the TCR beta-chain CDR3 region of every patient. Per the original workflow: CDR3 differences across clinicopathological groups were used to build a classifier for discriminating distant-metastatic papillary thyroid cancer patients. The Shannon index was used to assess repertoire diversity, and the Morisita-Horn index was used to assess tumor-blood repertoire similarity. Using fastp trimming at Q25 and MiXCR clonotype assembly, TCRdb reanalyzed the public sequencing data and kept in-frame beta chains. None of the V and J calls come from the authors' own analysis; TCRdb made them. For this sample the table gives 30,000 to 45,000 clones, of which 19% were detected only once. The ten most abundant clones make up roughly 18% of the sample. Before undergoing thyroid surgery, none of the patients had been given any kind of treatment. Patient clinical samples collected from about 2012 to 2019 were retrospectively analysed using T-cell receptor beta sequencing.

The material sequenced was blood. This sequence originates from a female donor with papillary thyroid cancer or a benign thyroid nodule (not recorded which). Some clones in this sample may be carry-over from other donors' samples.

For the CDR3, the sequence is CSSSFPGQVVNEQFF. The DNA is as follows: TGCTCCAGCAGTTTTCCCGGACAGGTGGTCAATGAGCAGTTCTTC. The chain is made from TRBV12-3 or TRBV12-4 and TRBJ2-1, with 7 bases aligning to TRBD1. Measured from the cysteine to the phenylalanine, the CDR3 is 15 residues long. The kept DNA is CDR3 alone, 45 bases in frame from the first base.